Below, 20 T cell receptor beta chains from the same sample are listed, as sequenced in a study of blood T cell repertoires in COVID-19. Sequencing was performed with immunoSEQ multiplex PCR; in TCRdb, only in-frame clones are kept and a portion is missing. The table includes some 200,000 clones, around 89% detected once. Sequencing was done on a sample of peripheral blood. These receptors were taken from a man aged 40-55 years with active or convalescent COVID-19.

The V gene is TRBV27, the J gene TRBJ1-5; TRBD1 is a possible D gene (6 bases). The CDR3 sequence is 15 residues long. V lost 6 bases to trimming and J lost 7 bases, with 19 bases between them. CDR1 MNHEY and CDR2 SMNVEV come from the germline V gene (reference sequence). The DNA of the CDR3 is TGTGCCAGCAGGTCACGTCAGGGGCAGCGGCAGCCCCAGCATTTT. Translation gives CASRSRQGQRQPQHF.

The gene calls are TRBV19 and TRBJ2-1, with 11 bases matching TRBD2. The CDR3 contains 16 residues. The germline V gene has CDR1 LNHDA and CDR2 SQIVND (reference sequence). V shed 0 bases, J shed 4 bases, and the junction held 2 bases outside the gene matches. The CDR3 sequence: CASSIDGLAGYNEQFF. CDR3 DNA: TGTGCCAGTAGTATAGACGGACTAGCGGGTTACAATGAGCAGTTCTTC.

This clone was counted once. This chain links TRBV25-1 with TRBJ2-1; 7 nucleotides line up with TRBD2. CDR3 length equals 16 residues. Per germline, CDR1 MGHDK and CDR2 SYGVNS. J was trimmed by 7 bases and V by 3 bases; bases with no gene match: 12. Here the CDR3 reads CASSDIRRENVNEQFF. CDR3 nucleotides: TGTGCCAGCAGTGATATTCGGCGGGAGAACGTAAATGAGCAGTTCTTC.

The chain joins TRBV30 to TRBJ1-6; D gene ambiguous. The germline CDR1 and CDR2 sequences are GTSNPN and SVGIG (reference sequence). The CDR3 is made up of 18 amino acids. The ends were cut back, 0 bases at V and 0 bases at J, with 15 bases in the middle. The CDR3 here is CAWSVTRPGSSYNSPLHF. The CDR3 DNA follows: TGTGCCTGGAGTGTAACCCGGCCCGGGAGCTCCTATAATTCACCCCTCCACTTT.

A single count supports this clone. V usage is TRBV9 and J usage is TRBJ1-6; 9 positions agree with TRBD1. The CDR3 extends over 16 amino acids. Germline V gene lookup returns CDR1 SGDLS and CDR2 YYNGEE. V dropped 3 bases and J dropped 5; count of bases not matched to a gene: 6. CDR3 amino acids: CASSGAGTGNNSPLHF. The CDR3 coding sequence is TGTGCCAGCAGCGGCGCCGGGACAGGGAATAATTCACCCCTCCACTTT.

This clone was counted between two and nine times. V and J are TRBV29-1 and TRBJ1-1; D gene uncertain. Germline lookup yields CDR1 SQVTM and CDR2 ANQGSEA. CDR3 length: 11 amino acids. The V end lost 3 bases, the J end lost 6 bases, and 8 bases lay between the germline ends. In nucleotides, the CDR3 is TGCAGCGTTGACAACGGGTCTGAAGCTTTCTTT. Its translation is CSVDNGSEAFF.

The chain carries TRBV12-3 or TRBV12-4 and TRBJ1-1; D not resolved. This CDR3 contains 13 residues. V was pared by 4 bases and J by 1 base, with 7 bases between. CDR3 nucleotides: TGTGCCAGCAGTTGGGCAGAGAACACTGAAGCTTTCTTT. Translation gives CASSWAENTEAFF.

This chain connects TRBV19 to TRBJ2-3, with D tentatively TRBD2 (6 bases). This CDR3 has 14 amino acids. V was clipped by 7 bases and J by 2 bases, with 13 bases between them. Germline CDR1 reads LNHDA; CDR2 reads SQIVND (reference sequence). The CDR3: CASKWRDSTDTQYF. The CDR3 bases are TGTGCCAGTAAATGGAGGGACTCCACAGATACGCAGTATTTT.

This clone was counted between two and nine times. The rearrangement uses TRBV2 and TRBJ2-7, with D possibly TRBD2 on 6 matching bases. The CDR3 loop spans 14 amino acids. V was shortened by 7 bases and J by 1 base, with 14 bases between the two germline ends. In germline, CDR1 is SNHLY, CDR2 FYNNEI. The CDR3 spells CASIGEAVSYEQYF. CDR3 DNA: TGTGCCAGCATTGGGGAGGCCGTTTCCTACGAGCAGTACTTC.

The chain couples TRBV3-1 (or the pseudogene TRBV3-2) to TRBJ2-7, with TRBD1 identical over 8 bases. Germline CDR1 LGHDT, CDR2 YNNKEL (reference sequence). The trim removed 10 bases at V and 0 bases at J, leaving 8 bases unmatched. The CDR3 consists of 14 residues. This CDR3 is CATRGDRPSYEQYF. For the CDR3, the DNA is TGTGCCACCCGCGGGGACAGGCCCTCCTACGAGCAGTACTTC.

V is TRBV7-2 and J is TRBJ2-2; TRBD1 might be the D (5 bases). Between the trimmed V and J ends, which lost 0 bases and 5 bases, there was a span of 13 bases. The length of the CDR3 is 16 residues. CDR1 is SGHTA, CDR2 FQGNSA, per germline. Written as DNA, the CDR3 is TGTGCCAGCAGCTTAGCTGCAGGGCTTCAAACCGGGGAGCTGTTTTTT. It encodes CASSLAAGLQTGELFF.

The chain joins TRBV24-1 to TRBJ2-5, with TRBD1 matching over 8 bases. Losses at the gene ends were 6 bases for V and 5 bases for J; bases not matched to a gene: 7. This CDR3 comprises 14 residues. Per the germline V gene, CDR1 is KGHDR and CDR2 is SFDVKD. This chain's CDR3 is CATSPGTGWETQYF. In nucleotides, the CDR3 is TGTGCCACCAGTCCCGGGACAGGATGGGAGACCCAGTACTTC.

V gene TRBV14 combines with J gene TRBJ2-3, with D possibly being TRBD1 (6 bases). Germline loops: CDR1 SGHDN, CDR2 FVKESK. The CDR3 totals 14 residues. Trimming took off 3 bases at V and 5 bases at J, with 12 bases between the two ends. The CDR3 DNA reads as TGTGCCAGCAGCCACTGGACAGCCAAAGATACGCAGTATTTT. Its protein is CASSHWTAKDTQYF.

The chain joins TRBV7-6 to TRBJ1-3; the D gene is possibly TRBD1 (5 bases). Per germline, CDR1 SGHVS and CDR2 FNYEAQ. The ends were cut back, 6 bases at V and 0 bases at J, with 15 bases in the middle. This CDR3 spans 16 amino acids. CDR3: CASSQTRVSSGNTIYF. The CDR3 bases are TGTGCCAGCAGTCAGACCAGGGTGAGCTCTGGAAACACCATATATTTT.

The chain carries TRBV28 and TRBJ2-7, with 7 bases matching TRBD1. The J segment lost 5 bases and the V segment lost 5 bases, leaving 6 bases of the junction unmatched. The CDR3 sequence is 13 residues long. CDR1 MDHEN and CDR2 SYDVKM come from the germline V gene. CDR3 in amino acids: CASSLDRDHEQYF. CDR3 in DNA: TGTGCCAGCAGTCTAGACAGGGACCACGAGCAGTACTTC.

V usage is TRBV2 and J usage is TRBJ2-3, with 7 bases lining up with TRBD2. The CDR3 contains 14 residues. V dropped 8 bases and J dropped 0; count of bases not matched to a gene: 5. The V gene's germline CDR1 is SNHLY and CDR2 FYNNEI. The CDR3 sequence is CASGGGYSTDTQYF. DNA for the CDR3: TGTGCCAGCGGGGGGGGATATAGCACAGATACGCAGTATTTT.

The sample holds one count of this clone. CDR3 in amino acids: CASSRQTSSYEQYF. CDR3 nucleotides: TGTGCCAGTAGCAGACAGACTAGCTCCTACGAGCAGTACTTC. This chain connects TRBV19 to TRBJ2-7; D is possibly TRBD2 (6 bases). This CDR3 has 14 residues. Trimming took off 6 bases at V and 0 bases at J, with 12 bases between the two ends. From germline, CDR1 is LNHDA and CDR2 SQIVND (reference sequence).

The chain carries TRBV19 and TRBJ2-1, with 9 bases identical to TRBD1. Germline values: CDR1 LNHDA, CDR2 SQIVND (reference sequence). After removal of 10 bases from V and 0 bases from J, the junction contained 4 bases not matched to a gene. This CDR3 region has 14 residues. The CDR3: CATGTGPSYNEQFF. The DNA of the CDR3 is TGTGCCACCGGGACAGGGCCCTCCTACAATGAGCAGTTCTTC.

The genes are TRBV30 and TRBJ2-3, with a weak D call TRBD2 (5 bases). Germline V gene sequence: CDR1 GTSNPN, CDR2 SVGIG (reference sequence). The CDR3 extends over 12 amino acids. Between the trimmed V and J ends, which lost 5 bases and 2 bases, there was a span of 8 bases. The CDR3 loop is CAWVGDTDTQYF. In nucleotides, the CDR3 is TGTGCCTGGGTCGGGGACACAGATACGCAGTATTTT.

The gene calls are TRBV2 and TRBJ2-5; 7 nucleotides agree with TRBD1. Trimming cost V 7 bases and J 0 bases; bases outside gene matches: 5. Germline CDR1 is SNHLY and CDR2 is FYNNEI. This CDR3 region has 14 residues. The CDR3 loop is CASISGQYQETQYF. The CDR3, as DNA: TGTGCCAGCATCTCGGGACAGTACCAAGAGACCCAGTACTTC.